This T cell receptor (beta chain) was documented in a study of blood T cell repertoires in COVID-19. Produced via immunoSEQ multiplex PCR; TCRdb's table is partial and in-frame only. The sample yields roughly 140,000 clones, 84% seen once. Germline V CDR1 and CDR2: LNHDA, SQIVND (reference sequence). CDR3 length: 13 residues. The germline V and J ends were trimmed by 5 bases and 5 bases, with 9 bases remaining between them. Sequencing was performed on peripheral blood. The TCR was taken from a woman aged 50 to 60 in a cohort sampled during active or convalescent COVID-19. The gene calls are TRBV19 and TRBJ2-2; unclear D gene. The CDR3 loop reads CASSPPGTGELFF. The CDR3 nucleotides read TGTGCCAGTAGTCCCCCCGGTACCGGGGAGCTGTTTTTT. Complete variable domain (other parts from reference TRBV19 and TRBJ2-2): DGGITQSPKYLFRKEGQNVTLSCEQNLNHDAMYWYRQDPGQGLRLIYYSQIVNDFQKGDIAEGYSVSREKKESFPLTVTSAQKNPTAFYLCASSPPGTGELFFGEGSRLTVL.